Presented here are 19 T cell receptor beta chains from one specimen sequenced in a study of T cells and Merkel cell carcinoma outcomes. Sequencing was performed with immunoSEQ multiplex PCR; in TCRdb, only in-frame clones are kept and a portion is missing. The repertoire holds 4,500 to 5,500 clones, with about 85% as singletons. The sample consisted of tumor tissue from Merkel cell carcinoma. The receptor set was obtained from a human donor with Merkel cell carcinoma.

The chain employs TRBV29-1 and TRBJ2-7; D might be TRBD1 or TRBD2, each matching 5 bases. CDR3 size: 13 residues. V lost 1 base to trimming and J lost 6 bases, with 13 bases between them. Germline CDR1 and CDR2: SQVTM and ANQGSEA. DNA for the CDR3: TGCAGCGTTGAAGGAGGGGCTGCGGGCGAGCAGTACTTC. Translating it yields CSVEGGAAGEQYF.

Of note for this clone: It differs at one base from a far larger clone, so likely a read error. The chain couples TRBV7-9 to TRBJ1-1, with D perhaps TRBD1 (5 bases). This CDR3 comprises 18 residues. The germline gives CDR1 SEHNR, CDR2 FQNEAQ (reference sequence). The CDR3 region is CASSSPGGVFLFGTETFF. The DNA for the CDR3 is TGTGCCAGCAGCTCCCCGGGAGGGGTTTTTCTGTTTGGCACTGAAACTTTCTTT.

The chain couples TRBV25-1 to TRBJ1-1, with 7 bases aligning to TRBD1. Germline V lookup: CDR1 MGHDK, CDR2 SYGVNS. V dropped 0 bases and J dropped 7; count of bases not matched to a gene: 5. This CDR3 region has 14 residues. The CDR3 bases are TGTGCCAGCAGTGAATATGGGAACAGGGGTGAAGCTTTCTTT. It encodes CASSEYGNRGEAFF.

This clone was found a few times. Written as DNA, the CDR3 is TGTGCCAGCAGCCAGGGGACCGGGACAGGGTTCTCCTACGAGCAGTACTTC. Its protein is CASSQGTGTGFSYEQYF. The chain carries TRBV4-2 and TRBJ2-7; 9 nucleotides match TRBD1. Germline CDR1 and CDR2: LGHNA and YNFKEQ. Trimming cost V 3 bases and J 0 bases; bases outside gene matches: 9. The CDR3 spans 17 residues.

The rearrangement links TRBV7-2 to TRBJ2-7; a weak D match, TRBD2 (5 bases). Germline values: CDR1 SGHTA, CDR2 FQGNSA. Trimming stripped 4 bases from V and 5 bases from J, with 15 bases between. This CDR3 has 14 amino acids. CDR3 sequence reads: CASSSLAALNEQYF. The CDR3 nucleotides read TGTGCCAGCAGCTCTCTAGCAGCTCTCAACGAGCAGTACTTC.

The chain carries TRBV2 and TRBJ1-5; D call uncertain. CDR1 is SNHLY and CDR2 is FYNNEI in the germline V gene. V shed 4 bases and J shed 6 bases, with 13 bases lying between them. The CDR3 loop spans 14 amino acids. The CDR3 here is CASSAAVTGQPQHF. The CDR3 DNA follows: TGTGCCAGCAGTGCCGCCGTGACGGGTCAGCCCCAGCATTTT. Together with reference TRBV2 and TRBJ1-5, the CDR3 gives the full variable domain: EPEVTQTPSHQVTQMGQEVILRCVPISNHLYFYWYRQILGQKVEFLVSFYNNEISEKSEIFDDQFSVERPDGSNFTLKIRSTKLEDSAMYFCASSAAVTGQPQHFGDGTRLSIL.

The chain uses TRBV2 and TRBJ2-3; perhaps TRBD1 as D (6 bases). Per the germline V gene, CDR1 is SNHLY and CDR2 is FYNNEI. CDR3 size: 15 residues. V shed 0 bases and J shed 7 bases, with 14 bases lying between them. The CDR3 spells CASSEADRPRHTQYF. The CDR3 DNA sequence: TGTGCCAGCAGTGAAGCGGACAGACCAAGACATACGCAGTATTTT.

This clone has a single count. One junction end does not reproduce the germline sequence, and a read error may be involved. The chain couples TRBV5-8 to TRBJ1-2, with D possibly being TRBD1 (5 bases). This CDR3 spans 15 amino acids. Germline CDR1 reads SGHTS; CDR2 reads YDEGEE. The DNA for the CDR3 is TGTGCCAGCAGTTTGGGGGAGGTCAGATCGTCTGGCTACACCTTC. Translation gives CASSLGEVRSSGYTF.

V gene TRBV29-1 combines with J gene TRBJ1-2; perhaps TRBD1 as D (6 bases). With 1 base removed from V and 7 bases from J, the gap between germline ends came to 13 bases. Germline V gene sequence: CDR1 SQVTM, CDR2 ANQGSEA. The CDR3 covers 13 residues. As DNA, the CDR3 is TGCAGCGTTGAAGGGGCTTACAGGGCTGGCTACACCTTC. It yields the protein CSVEGAYRAGYTF.

On this clone: It may be a read error: a sequence one base away is much more abundant. Other DNA sequences in this sample translate to the same CDR3. The V gene is TRBV10-3, the J gene TRBJ2-2, with D possibly TRBD2 on 5 matching bases. CDR1 is ENHRY, CDR2 SYGVKD, per germline. CDR3 length: 15 amino acids. V was pared by 8 bases and J by 0 bases, with 13 bases between. CDR3 nucleotide sequence: TGTGCCATCCACGGAGGAGACTCGAACACCGGGGAGCTGTTTTTT. Encoded protein: CAIHGGDSNTGELFF.

The chain combines TRBV6-1 with TRBJ1-5, with 8 bases that match TRBD1. Trimming removed 4 bases from V and 0 bases from J; junction bases left unmatched: 8. Germline V lookup: CDR1 MNHNS, CDR2 SASEGT. This CDR3 is 17 amino acids long. The CDR3 sequence: CASSGTGSGYSNQPQHF. The CDR3 coding sequence is TGTGCCAGCAGTGGGACAGGGTCCGGATATAGCAATCAGCCCCAGCATTTT.

The genes are TRBV5-1 and TRBJ2-1; D is ambiguous. In germline, CDR1 is SGHRS, CDR2 YFSETQ. The ends were cut back, 2 bases at V and 0 bases at J, with 12 bases in the middle. The CDR3 sequence is 16 residues long. The CDR3 reads CASSFWTGSSYNEQFF. CDR3 nucleotides: TGCGCCAGCAGCTTCTGGACGGGCTCCTCCTACAATGAGCAGTTCTTC.

The sample holds a few counts of this clone. V and J are TRBV2 and TRBJ2-1; D could derive from TRBD1 or TRBD2 (5 bases each). V was shortened by 10 bases and J by 6 bases, with 13 bases between the two germline ends. Germline CDR1 SNHLY, CDR2 FYNNEI. The length of the CDR3 is 12 residues. DNA of the CDR3: TGTGCCACAGGGTCTAGCATCAATGAGCAGTTCTTC. Translated, it gives CATGSSINEQFF.

The V gene is TRBV5-1, the J gene TRBJ1-4; no reliable D call. The CDR3 runs 14 residues. Germline V gene sequence: CDR1 SGHRS, CDR2 YFSETQ. The V end was cut by 1 base, the J end by 7 bases, with 11 bases between. The CDR3: CASSLSLGGEKLFF. The CDR3 nucleotides are TGCGCCAGCAGCTTGTCTTTGGGAGGTGAAAAACTGTTTTTT.

The V call is TRBV19, the J call TRBJ2-3; 11 nucleotides line up with TRBD2. CDR3 length: 15 amino acids. After removal of 7 bases from V and 4 bases from J, the junction contained 7 bases not matched to a gene. From germline, CDR1 is LNHDA and CDR2 SQIVND (reference sequence). CDR3 coding DNA: TGTGCCAGTAATCCACTAGCGGGGGTCTCAGATACGCAGTATTTT. Encoded protein: CASNPLAGVSDTQYF.

This sequence joins TRBV5-1 and TRBJ1-4; perhaps TRBD1 as D (5 bases). CDR1 and CDR2 (germline): SGHRS, YFSETQ. Trimming cost V 3 bases and J 5 bases, with 14 bases left between them. CDR3 length: 15 residues. CDR3 amino acids: CASSSLSGRNEKLFF. DNA for the CDR3: TGCGCCAGCAGCTCCCTATCAGGGAGGAATGAAAAACTGTTTTTT.

This clone has only a few counts. A much larger clone is a single base away; this may be a read error. Other nucleotide sequences from this sample produce the same CDR3. This chain connects TRBV7-8 to TRBJ2-1; D ambiguous. This CDR3 is 12 amino acids long. CDR1 and CDR2 from the germline V gene are SGHVS and FQNEAQ. V shed 6 bases and J shed 9 bases, with 12 bases lying between them. CDR3 amino acids: CASSFSVFEQFF. CDR3 DNA sequence: TGTGCCAGCAGTTTCAGTGTCTTTGAGCAGTTCTTC.

The rearrangement uses TRBV7-2 and TRBJ1-2; possibly TRBD1 for D (6 bases). Trimming cost V 2 bases and J 2 bases, with 15 bases left between them. The CDR3 has 16 residues. The germline CDR1 and CDR2 sequences are SGHTA and FQGNSA. CDR3 in amino acids: CASSLQTGNFNYGYTF. The DNA of the CDR3 is TGTGCCAGCAGCTTACAAACAGGGAACTTCAACTATGGCTACACCTTC.

This chain uses TRBV5-4 with TRBJ2-1; possibly TRBD2 for D (6 bases). The ends were cut back, 5 bases at V and 0 bases at J, with 6 bases in the middle. Looked up from germline, CDR1 is SGHNT and CDR2 is YYREEE (reference sequence). This CDR3 has 13 residues. As DNA, the CDR3 is TGTGCCAGCAGGACTAGCTCCTACAATGAGCAGTTCTTC. It encodes CASRTSSYNEQFF.